This T cell receptor (beta chain) was identified in a study of blood T cell repertoires in COVID-19. Study context: Material from acute and convalescent COVID-19 was sourced from the United States, Italy and Spain.

This CDR3 has 16 amino acids. CDR1 SGHNT and CDR2 YENEEA come from the germline V gene. Between the trimmed V and J ends, which lost 0 bases and 2 bases, there was a span of 14 bases. The table came from immunoSEQ multiplex PCR; TCRdb's copy has only in-frame clones and leaves some out. The repertoire consists of about 130,000 clones, with around 74% occurring once and the leading ten covering 5.5%. This clone was recorded only once. Sequencing was carried out using peripheral blood. The chain has TRBV11-3 and TRBJ2-7; possible D gene TRBD1, 6 bases. The sequence derives from a man aged 55 to 70 with acute or convalescent COVID-19. DNA for the CDR3: TGTGCCAGCAGCTTAGAAGGTGGGACAAGCCCCTACGAGCAGTACTTC. Translating it yields CASSLEGGTSPYEQYF.